Presented here are 29 T cell receptor beta chains from one specimen sequenced in a study of blood T cell repertoires in COVID-19. Sequenced by immunoSEQ multiplex PCR; TCRdb stores in-frame clones only, minus some. The sample has approximately 170,000 clones, 83% seen once. Sequenced: peripheral blood. These receptors originate from a woman older than 75 with acute or convalescent COVID-19.

This clone was found a few times. This specimen includes other DNA sequences encoding the same CDR3. The chain combines TRBV3-1 (or the pseudogene TRBV3-2) with TRBJ2-7; D perhaps matches TRBD1 (5 bases). Germline assignment: CDR1 LGHDT and CDR2 YNNKEL (reference sequence). The CDR3 totals 14 residues. The germline V and J ends were trimmed by 0 bases and 2 bases, with 8 bases remaining between them. In DNA, the CDR3 is TGTGCCAGCAGCCAAGATAGGGGTCCCTACGAGCAGTACTTC. Its translation is CASSQDRGPYEQYF.

The chain combines TRBV10-3 with TRBJ2-2, with a weak D call TRBD1 (8 bases). This CDR3 region has 14 residues. Looked up from germline, CDR1 is ENHRY and CDR2 is SYGVKD. V was cut by 8 bases and J by 4 bases, with 14 bases left in between. The CDR3 coding sequence is TGTGCCATCGGAACAGGGGGGGGCACCGGGGAGCTGTTTTTT. Residues: CAIGTGGGTGELFF.

The V and J genes are TRBV5-4 and TRBJ1-1; TRBD1 aligns across 7 bases. This CDR3 has 14 residues. Germline CDR1 is SGHNT and CDR2 is YYREEE (reference sequence). After removal of 4 bases from V and 2 bases from J, the junction contained 5 bases not matched to a gene. In DNA form, the CDR3 reads TGTGCCAGCAGCAAAACAGGGGATAACACTGAAGCTTTCTTT. Amino acids: CASSKTGDNTEAFF.

This clone was seen just once. The V call is TRBV9, the J call TRBJ2-2; 7 nucleotides match TRBD1. Germline CDR1 is SGDLS and CDR2 is YYNGEE. CDR3 length: 16 residues. J gave up 4 bases and V 2 bases, and 8 bases lay outside the gene matches. CDR3 region: CASSVEGAPSTGELFF. The CDR3 bases are TGTGCCAGCAGCGTCGAGGGGGCTCCGAGCACCGGGGAGCTGTTTTTT.

This chain uses TRBV7-6 with TRBJ1-4; no definite D call. This CDR3 has 14 amino acids. Trimming left V 1 base short and J 10 bases short, with 13 bases between. Germline-derived CDR1 and CDR2 are SGHVS and FNYEAQ. The DNA of the CDR3 is TGTGCCAGCAGCTTAGGACTCCAAGAAGGAAAACTGTTTTTT. Protein sequence: CASSLGLQEGKLFF.

V is TRBV11-3 and J is TRBJ2-3; D may be TRBD2 (6 bases). Per the germline V gene, CDR1 is SGHNT and CDR2 is YENEEA. V lost 2 bases, J lost 2 bases, and 14 bases lay in between. This CDR3 is 16 amino acids long. The CDR3 spells CASSLSLAATTDTQYF. CDR3 in DNA: TGTGCCAGCAGCTTATCGTTAGCGGCGACCACAGATACGCAGTATTTT.

The V gene is TRBV7-9, the J gene TRBJ1-3, with 7 nucleotides matching TRBD1. The CDR3 is 17 residues long. Germline CDR1 is SEHNR and CDR2 is FQNEAQ (reference sequence). V lost 1 base to trimming and J lost 6 bases; unmatched junction nucleotides: 12. CDR3 coding DNA: TGTGCCAGCAGCTTAGTCTTGACAGGGACTCTTGAAAACACCATATATTTT. Residues: CASSLVLTGTLENTIYF.

V usage is TRBV7-8 and J usage is TRBJ2-5; D gene ambiguous. The length of the CDR3 is 11 residues. Germline CDR1 is SGHVS and CDR2 is FQNEAQ. Trimming removed 4 bases from V and 5 bases from J, with 5 bases in between. The CDR3 loop is CASSSVETQYF. The CDR3 DNA is TGTGCCAGCAGCTCCGTCGAGACCCAGTACTTC.

The genes are TRBV20-1 and TRBJ1-2; no clear D gene. CDR1 DFQATT and CDR2 SNEGSKA come from the germline V gene (reference sequence). This CDR3 comprises 11 residues. The CDR3 coding sequence is TGCAGCGGAGGATACAGCTATGGCTACACCTTC. It specifies CSGGYSYGYTF.

The J gene is TRBJ1-4, the V gene TRBV20-1; 8 bases map to TRBD1. Germline CDR1 is DFQATT and CDR2 is SNEGSKA (reference sequence). J was trimmed by 6 bases and V by 3 bases; bases with no gene match: 12. The CDR3 spans 16 residues. The CDR3 loop is CSASKEPDRVDEKLFF. CDR3 DNA: TGCAGTGCTAGTAAAGAACCGGACAGGGTGGATGAAAAACTGTTTTTT.

This chain connects TRBV19 to TRBJ1-5; TRBD1 matches 7 bases. Germline V CDR1 and CDR2: LNHDA, SQIVND (reference sequence). CDR3 size: 15 residues. With 5 bases clipped from V and 4 bases from J, the junction kept 8 bases outside the gene matches. The CDR3 nucleotides are TGTGCCAGTAGTCTTACCAGGGGGAGGAATCAGCCCCAGCATTTT. Amino acid sequence: CASSLTRGRNQPQHF.

The chain links TRBV5-4 to TRBJ2-4; D is perhaps TRBD1 (5 bases). Germline assignment: CDR1 SGHNT and CDR2 YYREEE (reference sequence). This CDR3 spans 15 amino acids. The germline V and J ends were trimmed by 7 bases and 4 bases, with 18 bases remaining between them. The CDR3 DNA is TGTGCCAGCCACGATGTGCGGCAGGGTAAAAACATTCAGTACTTC. Translated: CASHDVRQGKNIQYF.

V usage is TRBV9 and J usage is TRBJ2-3, with 7 bases aligning to TRBD1. In germline, CDR1 is SGDLS, CDR2 YYNGEE. The CDR3 sequence is 16 residues long. Trimming took 2 bases from V and 4 from J; bases not matched to a gene: 10. CDR3 in amino acids: CASSVGTGTVADTQYF. The DNA for the CDR3 is TGTGCCAGCAGCGTTGGGACCGGGACAGTAGCAGATACGCAGTATTTT.

The chain joins TRBV6-2 or TRBV6-3 to TRBJ2-6; 7 bases are shared with TRBD1. The V gene end was trimmed by 6 bases and the J gene end by 1 base; junction bases not matched to a gene: 12. Germline CDR1 is MNHEY and CDR2 is SVGEGT. The CDR3 runs to 18 residues. The CDR3 coding sequence is TGTGCCAGCAGCCCGAATTATAGGGGGCAGTCTGGGGCCAACGTCCTGACTTTC. Residues: CASSPNYRGQSGANVLTF.

This chain uses TRBV11-3 with TRBJ2-3; D is perhaps TRBD2 (5 bases). Germline assignment: CDR1 SGHNT and CDR2 YENEEA. V gave up 0 bases and J gave up 1 base, with 8 bases separating them. CDR3 size: 15 residues. The CDR3 region has the DNA TGTGCCAGCAGCTTAGATGCGGGCCGCACAGATACGCAGTATTTT. Its protein product is CASSLDAGRTDTQYF.

This chain joins TRBV9 and TRBJ2-2; the D gene is possibly TRBD2 (6 bases). This CDR3 contains 15 residues. V dropped 3 bases and J dropped 8 bases, with 17 bases sitting between them. From germline, CDR1 is SGDLS and CDR2 YYNGEE. The CDR3 loop reads CASSAAPGDWGELFF. The CDR3 region has the DNA TGTGCCAGCAGCGCCGCTCCGGGGGACTGGGGGGAGCTGTTTTTT.

The chain employs TRBV30 and TRBJ2-7, with TRBD1 matching 9 bases. V lost 1 base to trimming and J lost 0 bases; unmatched junction nucleotides: 13. Germline CDR1 and CDR2: GTSNPN and SVGIG (reference sequence). The CDR3 covers 18 residues. This chain's CDR3 is CAWSAWTGDFMSSYEQYF. CDR3 bases: TGTGCCTGGAGTGCCTGGACAGGGGATTTCATGAGCTCCTACGAGCAGTACTTC.

This clone showed up just once. The rearrangement links TRBV7-2 to TRBJ2-7; 7 bases agree with TRBD1. Trimming at V came to 1 base and at J to 3 bases, leaving 3 bases not matched to a gene. This CDR3 region has 14 residues. Germline values: CDR1 SGHTA, CDR2 FQGNSA. DNA for the CDR3: TGTGCCAGCAGCTTAGTTGCAGGGGGCTACGAGCAGTACTTC. Protein sequence: CASSLVAGGYEQYF. The full variable domain, rest sourced from reference TRBV7-2 and TRBJ2-7, is GAGVSQSPSNKVTEKGKDVELRCDPISGHTALYWYRQSLGQGLEFLIYFQGNSAPDKSGLPSDRFSAERTGGSVSTLTIQRTQQEDSAVYLCASSLVAGGYEQYFGPGTRLTVT.

This chain joins TRBV19 and TRBJ1-1, with TRBD1 as a possible D gene (6 bases). V was shortened by 5 bases and J by 5 bases, with 12 bases between the two germline ends. The CDR3 spans 13 residues. Germline CDR1 LNHDA, CDR2 SQIVND (reference sequence). Here the CDR3 reads CASSVQGFTEAFF. CDR3 DNA sequence: TGTGCCAGTAGTGTACAGGGTTTTACTGAAGCTTTCTTT.

The chain uses TRBV28 and TRBJ2-7; 9 nucleotides agree with TRBD1. With 7 bases clipped from V and 4 bases from J, the junction kept 8 bases outside the gene matches. Germline V gene sequence: CDR1 MDHEN, CDR2 SYDVKM. The CDR3 extends over 14 amino acids. The CDR3, as DNA: TGTGCCAGCATCGCCACAGGGGGCGCTTACGAGCAGTACTTC. Amino acid sequence: CASIATGGAYEQYF.

The genes are TRBV19 and TRBJ2-7; 9 bases agree with TRBD1. This CDR3 is built from 14 residues. Germline V CDR1 and CDR2: LNHDA, SQIVND (reference sequence). V shed 4 bases and J 3 bases; nucleotides not matched to a gene: 4. The CDR3 bases are TGTGCCAGTAGTACCCGGGACAGGGACTACGAGCAGTACTTC. It yields the protein CASSTRDRDYEQYF.

In this sample, this clone turned up a few times. This sequence joins TRBV6-5 and TRBJ1-4; D is perhaps TRBD1 (6 bases). This CDR3 contains 14 residues. Per germline, CDR1 MNHEY and CDR2 SVGAGI. The V and J ends lost 6 bases and 5 bases respectively, with 13 bases between them. CDR3 region: CASRRNTGNEKLFF. The CDR3 DNA reads TGTGCCAGCAGGCGAAACACAGGGAATGAAAAACTGTTTTTT.

CDR3 DNA: TGTGCCAGCAGCCTAAGAGTTGGGGCCAACGTCCTGACTTTC. It codes for CASSLRVGANVLTF. The chain links TRBV7-2 to TRBJ2-6, with unresolved D. Trimming shortened V by 5 bases and J by 3 bases, and 8 bases separated the two germline ends. This CDR3 is 14 amino acids long. Germline CDR1 is SGHTA and CDR2 is FQGNSA.

This chain uses TRBV4-3 with TRBJ2-3; tentatively, D is TRBD1 (6 bases). The ends were cut back, 0 bases at V and 2 bases at J, with 9 bases in the middle. The CDR3 is made up of 15 amino acids. The germline V gene encodes CDR1 LGHNA and CDR2 YSLEER. Here the CDR3 reads CASSQDWTVTDTQYF. In nucleotides, the CDR3 is TGCGCCAGCAGCCAAGATTGGACAGTCACAGATACGCAGTATTTT.

The genes are TRBV5-8 and TRBJ2-3; the D gene is possibly TRBD2 (6 bases). V was pared by 3 bases and J by 9 bases, with 14 bases between. The CDR3 loop spans 13 amino acids. Germline loops: CDR1 SGHTS, CDR2 YDEGEE. CDR3 nucleotide sequence: TGTGCCAGCAGCTGGGGACTGGGCGCGACGCAGTATTTT. As protein: CASSWGLGATQYF.

This chain connects TRBV9 to TRBJ2-5; 7 bases are a match to TRBD1. Looked up from germline, CDR1 is SGDLS and CDR2 is YYNGEE. Trimming cost V 4 bases and J 3 bases; bases outside gene matches: 9. This CDR3 region has 15 residues. The CDR3 sequence: CASSLTGTEKETQYF. CDR3 DNA sequence: TGTGCCAGCAGCTTAACCGGGACAGAGAAAGAGACCCAGTACTTC.

The V gene is TRBV24-1, the J gene TRBJ2-7; the match to TRBD1 covers 7 bases. The germline CDR1 and CDR2 sequences are KGHDR and SFDVKD. Trimming removed 7 bases from V and 5 bases from J; junction bases left unmatched: 7. CDR3 length equals 13 residues. CDR3 coding DNA: TGTGCCACCAGCGCAGGGGGATTTGACGAGCAGTACTTC. Protein sequence: CATSAGGFDEQYF.

The chain recombines TRBV4-1 with TRBJ1-5, with D perhaps matching TRBD1 (5 bases). Germline assignment: CDR1 MGHRA and CDR2 YSYEKL. V lost 0 bases, J lost 4 bases, and 22 bases lay in between. This CDR3 spans 19 amino acids. The CDR3 region is CASSQDTTDIWLGNQPQHF. As DNA, the CDR3 is TGCGCCAGCAGCCAAGATACAACGGACATCTGGCTTGGAAATCAGCCCCAGCATTTT.

A single count supports this clone. V and J are TRBV28 and TRBJ1-3; D may be TRBD1 (6 bases). Germline values: CDR1 MDHEN, CDR2 SYDVKM. Trimming pared 5 bases from V and 2 bases from J, leaving 16 bases between. This CDR3 has 16 amino acids. This chain's CDR3 is CASSPTSQGAGNTIYF. Here the CDR3 DNA reads TGTGCCAGCAGTCCTACCTCACAGGGAGCTGGAAACACCATATATTTT.